This TCR beta chain was retrieved from a study of CD8 T cells in ankylosing spondylitis. General study results and limits: A motif in TCR beta, a set of fewer than ten highly homologous variants, appeared characteristic of ankylosing spondylitis blood.

This CDR3 is built from 15 residues. V was clipped by 4 bases and J by 7 bases; unmatched bases: 9. TCRdb re-derived calls from the 5' RACE reads in MiXCR, one entry per CDR3 protein. Among about 360,000 distinct CDR3 sequences listed, 14% to 15% were seen once. Only a few counts were recorded for this clonotype. The antigen is undetermined. The chain links TRBV12-3 or TRBV12-4 to TRBJ2-7; 11 nucleotides align to TRBD1. The sequencing input was blood, either unsorted or a sorted T cell fraction (not recorded which). The source is a male donor with ankylosing spondylitis or in good health (not recorded which). The CDR3 here is CASSSGTGGVGEQYF. CDR3 coding DNA: TGTGCCAGCAGTTCCGGGACAGGGGGAGTCGGAGAGCAGTACTTC.